The 23 T cell receptor beta chains reported below all come from one sample, sequenced in a study of cytomegalovirus exposure and HLA in healthy donors. PCR employed 60 Vbeta and 13 Jbeta primers. Profiling relied on immunoSEQ multiplex PCR, and the TCRdb table lists in-frame clones only, not all of them. The sample includes 150,000 to 200,000 clones, around three quarters of them seen just once. The sequenced material came from PBMCs. All receptors come from a man aged 40-49 years in good health and CMV-seronegative.

This clone was detected only a few times. The chain has TRBV18 and TRBJ2-7; TRBD1 matches 10 bases. Losses at the gene ends were 3 bases for V and 7 bases for J; bases not matched to a gene: 6. This CDR3 has 14 residues. Per the germline V gene, CDR1 is KGHSH and CDR2 is LQKENI. In DNA form, the CDR3 reads TGTGCCAGCTCACCTGGGACAGGGGAAACAGAGCAGTACTTC. Protein sequence: CASSPGTGETEQYF.

This sequence joins TRBV7-2 and TRBJ1-4; D possibly corresponds to TRBD1 (6 bases). CDR3 length: 16 amino acids. The V end was cut by 1 base, the J end by 0 bases, with 9 bases between. Germline V gives CDR1 SGHTA, CDR2 FQGNSA. CDR3 sequence: CASSLGGGPTNEKLFF. For the CDR3, the DNA is TGTGCCAGCAGCTTAGGGGGGGGGCCAACTAATGAAAAACTGTTTTTT.

The V call is TRBV7-9, the J call TRBJ1-2, with D unresolved. Trimming shortened V by 3 bases and J by 2 bases, and 7 bases separated the two germline ends. The CDR3 is made up of 13 amino acids. CDR1 is SEHNR and CDR2 is FQNEAQ in the germline V gene (reference sequence). As DNA, the CDR3 is TGTGCCAGCAGCTTTGTACAGAACTATGGCTACACCTTC. Residues: CASSFVQNYGYTF.

V and J are TRBV28 and TRBJ1-2, with D unresolved. The CDR3 sequence is 11 residues long. Germline V CDR1 and CDR2: MDHEN, SYDVKM. V dropped 7 bases and J dropped 2 bases, with 5 bases sitting between them. The CDR3 is CASNTNYGYTF. CDR3 DNA sequence: TGTGCCAGCAATACAAACTATGGCTACACCTTC.

The rearrangement joins TRBV5-5 to TRBJ2-7; weak D call: TRBD1 (5 bases). Trimming took off 4 bases at V and 2 bases at J, with 13 bases between the two ends. The CDR3 loop spans 14 amino acids. In germline, CDR1 is SGHKS, CDR2 YYEKEE (reference sequence). CDR3 protein: CASSQTVTAYEQYF. The DNA for the CDR3 is TGTGCCAGCAGCCAGACAGTTACGGCCTACGAGCAGTACTTC.

As regards this clone: At one of its ends the junction is not consistent with the germline gene, which may arise from a read error. The same CDR3 arises from other DNA sequences in this sample as well. The CDR3: CASSVAVSLGTDTQYF. CDR3 DNA sequence: TGTGCCAGCAGTGTAGCTGTATCCCTAGGCACAGATACGCAGTATTTT. The rearrangement links TRBV9 to TRBJ2-3; D unresolved. The germline V gene has CDR1 SGDLS and CDR2 YYNGEE. The CDR3 extends over 16 amino acids.

This clone has a handful of counts. The rearrangement uses TRBV30 and TRBJ1-1; 7 positions match TRBD1. Germline CDR1 is GTSNPN and CDR2 is SVGIG (reference sequence). This CDR3 has 13 residues. The trim removed 3 bases at V and 3 bases at J, leaving 4 bases unmatched. The CDR3 nucleotides are TGTGCCTGGAGCGGGACAGCCTACACTGAAGCTTTCTTT. Its translation: CAWSGTAYTEAFF.

V and J are TRBV12-5 and TRBJ1-1; D unresolved. Per germline, CDR1 LGHNT and CDR2 FRNRAP. The length of the CDR3 is 14 residues. The V end lost 5 bases, the J end lost 0 bases, and 10 bases lay between the germline ends. CDR3 in amino acids: CASGPGKLNTEAFF. CDR3 DNA sequence: TGTGCTAGTGGTCCGGGAAAATTGAACACTGAAGCTTTCTTT.

V usage is TRBV18 and J usage is TRBJ2-4, with a possible D match to TRBD2 (5 bases). CDR1 and CDR2 (germline): KGHSH, LQKENI. The CDR3 extends over 12 amino acids. V lost 4 bases, J lost 9 bases, and 10 bases lay in between. In nucleotides, the CDR3 is TGTGCCAGCTCACAGCGCGGAGGCATTCAGTACTTC. Its protein is CASSQRGGIQYF.

J is TRBJ2-7 and V is TRBV5-1; TRBD2 is a possible D gene (6 bases). The CDR3 extends over 14 amino acids. V lost 4 bases and J 3 bases, leaving 14 bases between the germline ends. Germline values: CDR1 SGHRS, CDR2 YFSETQ. The CDR3: CASSGRDLDYEQYF. The CDR3 DNA is TGCGCCAGCAGCGGACGGGACTTGGACTACGAGCAGTACTTC.

The V gene is TRBV5-1, the J gene TRBJ2-7; possible D gene TRBD1, 6 bases. V lost 4 bases and J 4 bases, leaving 12 bases between the germline ends. The CDR3 runs to 13 residues. CDR1 is SGHRS, CDR2 YFSETQ, per germline. The CDR3, as DNA: TGCGCCAGCAGCGGGACACTGACTTACGAGCAGTACTTC. This encodes CASSGTLTYEQYF.

The chain joins TRBV5-4 to TRBJ2-5, with unresolved D. V gave up 3 bases and J gave up 5 bases, with 11 bases separating them. CDR1 and CDR2 (germline): SGHNT, YYREEE (reference sequence). The CDR3 has 13 amino acids. CDR3 nucleotides: TGTGCCAGCAGCTACGGGTTTCGGGAGACCCAGTACTTC. Translation: CASSYGFRETQYF.

Here the CDR3 DNA reads TGTGCCAGCAGTGAGGGACAGGGGCTAAGGAAAGAGACCCAGTACTTC. This translates into CASSEGQGLRKETQYF. This chain connects TRBV2 to TRBJ2-5, with 10 bases lining up with TRBD1. Per germline, CDR1 SNHLY and CDR2 FYNNEI. The CDR3 totals 16 residues. J lost 3 bases, V lost 3 bases, and 7 bases had no gene match.

The CDR3 here is CASSPRTATNEKLFF. The CDR3 DNA is TGTGCCAGCAGCCCTAGGACAGCAACTAATGAAAAACTGTTTTTT. The J gene is TRBJ1-4, the V gene TRBV9; a possible D gene is TRBD1 (6 bases). Germline assignment: CDR1 SGDLS and CDR2 YYNGEE. The CDR3 has 15 amino acids. V shed 4 bases and J shed 0 bases, with 10 bases lying between them.

The chain carries TRBV6-6 and TRBJ1-5, with a possible D match to TRBD1 (6 bases). The germline V gene encodes CDR1 MNHNY and CDR2 SVGAGI (reference sequence). This CDR3 spans 13 amino acids. V was pared by 6 bases and J by 7 bases, with 13 bases between. The CDR3 here is CASSYEQGQPQHF. CDR3 DNA sequence: TGTGCCAGCAGCTACGAACAGGGCCAGCCCCAGCATTTT.

This chain uses TRBV5-1 with TRBJ1-2; D possibly corresponds to TRBD1 (6 bases). Germline values: CDR1 SGHRS, CDR2 YFSETQ. V gave up 4 bases and J gave up 4 bases, with 14 bases separating them. This CDR3 is built from 14 residues. The CDR3 DNA follows: TGCGCCAGCAGCCCGGACAGTGGACGCTATGGCTACACCTTC. Amino acid sequence: CASSPDSGRYGYTF.

V is TRBV2 and J is TRBJ2-7; D is perhaps TRBD1 (5 bases). V shed 7 bases and J shed 2 bases, with 12 bases lying between them. The germline CDR1 and CDR2 sequences are SNHLY and FYNNEI. This CDR3 is 13 amino acids long. The CDR3 spells CASNYRPTYEQYF. The CDR3 nucleotides read TGTGCCAGCAACTACAGGCCGACCTACGAGCAGTACTTC. The complete variable domain, with remaining parts taken from reference TRBV2 and TRBJ2-7, reads EPEVTQTPSHQVTQMGQEVILRCVPISNHLYFYWYRQILGQKVEFLVSFYNNEISEKSEIFDDQFSVERPDGSNFTLKIRSTKLEDSAMYFCASNYRPTYEQYFGPGTRLTVT.

The chain joins TRBV2 to TRBJ1-1, with D maybe TRBD1 (5 bases). Germline CDR1 SNHLY, CDR2 FYNNEI. Trimming removed 5 bases from V and 4 bases from J, with 8 bases in between. CDR3 length: 12 amino acids. DNA of the CDR3: TGTGCCAGCAGTTCAGGGCCCACTGAAGCTTTCTTT. Translating it yields CASSSGPTEAFF.

The chain carries TRBV5-4 and TRBJ1-3; possibly TRBD1 for D (5 bases). The germline V and J ends were trimmed by 0 bases and 4 bases, with 8 bases remaining between them. The germline gives CDR1 SGHNT, CDR2 YYREEE (reference sequence). The CDR3 runs to 14 residues. For the CDR3, the DNA is TGTGCCAGCAGCTTGGATGCAGGGGGAAACACCATATATTTT. Translated: CASSLDAGGNTIYF. Using reference TRBV5-4 and TRBJ1-3 for the parts outside the CDR3, the full variable domain is ETGVTQSPTHLIKTRGQQVTLRCSSQSGHNTVSWYQQALGQGPQFIFQYYREEENGRGNFPPRFSGLQFPNYSSELNVNALELDDSALYLCASSLDAGGNTIYFGEGSWLTVV.

The V gene is TRBV19, the J gene TRBJ1-2, with 10 positions matching TRBD1. Per germline, CDR1 LNHDA and CDR2 SQIVND (reference sequence). V gave up 6 bases and J gave up 9 bases; unmatched junction bases: 4. The CDR3 extends over 12 amino acids. The CDR3 region is CASRRDRGSYTF. In nucleotides, the CDR3 is TGTGCCAGTAGACGGGACAGGGGTAGCTACACCTTC. Full variable domain (rest looked up from reference TRBV19 and TRBJ1-2): DGGITQSPKYLFRKEGQNVTLSCEQNLNHDAMYWYRQDPGQGLRLIYYSQIVNDFQKGDIAEGYSVSREKKESFPLTVTSAQKNPTAFYLCASRRDRGSYTFGSGTRLTVV.

This clone is a singleton in its sample. CDR3 loop: CASSSLPSTDTQYF. The CDR3 nucleotides are TGCGCCAGCAGCTCCCTCCCTAGCACAGATACGCAGTATTTT. The V and J genes are TRBV5-1 and TRBJ2-3; D remains unclear. The CDR3 spans 14 residues. The V end lost 3 bases, the J end lost 0 bases, and 8 bases lay between the germline ends. The germline gives CDR1 SGHRS, CDR2 YFSETQ. Full variable domain (outside the CDR3, taken from reference TRBV5-1 and TRBJ2-3): KAGVTQTPRYLIKTRGQQVTLSCSPISGHRSVSWYQQTPGQGLQFLFEYFSETQRNKGNFPGRFSGRQFSNSRSEMNVSTLELGDSALYLCASSSLPSTDTQYFGPGTRLTVL.

The rearrangement links TRBV29-1 to TRBJ2-5; weak D call: TRBD2 (7 bases). The DNA end is a closer match to TRBJ2-7, so the J assignment may be wrong. Germline V gives CDR1 SQVTM, CDR2 ANQGSEA. The CDR3 contains 12 residues. The CDR3 here is CSAAGASDEQYF. The CDR3 DNA is TGCAGCGCCGCGGGGGCGTCGGACGAGCAGTACTTC.

The V call is TRBV9, the J call TRBJ2-7; the match to TRBD2 covers 9 bases. This CDR3 spans 15 amino acids. Germline V gene lookup returns CDR1 SGDLS and CDR2 YYNGEE. V lost 3 bases and J lost 2; bases outside the gene matches: 6. CDR3 region: CASSEEAGGAYEQYF. The CDR3 nucleotides are TGTGCCAGCAGCGAGGAAGCGGGGGGAGCCTACGAGCAGTACTTC.